This TCR beta chain was found in a study of PD-L1 blockade in urothelial cancer. Study details: Male sex and bladder-origin urothelial cancer characterized about 85% of the 29 patients. Patients previously received 0 to 3 chemotherapy regimens.

Study outcomes and limitations: Tumor-associated clones in blood expanded more at 3 weeks in durable-benefit patients.

A word on this clone: Its antigen remains unidentified.

Time point denoted: pretreatment peripheral blood. Germline CDR1 LNHDA, CDR2 SQIVND (reference sequence). This CDR3 has 14 residues. Trimming left V 7 bases short and J 1 base short, with 11 bases between. Profiling relied on immunoSEQ multiplex PCR, and the TCRdb table lists in-frame clones only, not all of them. The sample records about 95,000 clones, around nine tenths being singletons. The sample consisted of PBMCs, taken around atezolizumab (anti-PD-L1) treatment. This TCR was sampled from a man in his 60s with urothelial cancer. This sequence joins TRBV19 and TRBJ1-5; the D gene is possibly TRBD1 (6 bases). The CDR3 loop is CASTDRLSNQPQHF. CDR3 nucleotide sequence: TGTGCCAGTACCGACAGGTTGAGCAATCAGCCCCAGCATTTT.